This entry lists 14 T cell receptor beta chains sequenced from one sample in a study of blood T cell repertoires in COVID-19. Measured with immunoSEQ multiplex PCR; TCRdb has only the in-frame clones, and not every one. The sample records about 130,000 clones, over 80% being singletons. Material for sequencing was peripheral blood. Every receptor here comes from a man between 40 and 49 years old with active or convalescent COVID-19.

The rearrangement joins TRBV5-6 to TRBJ2-5, with 11 bases fitting TRBD1. Trimming removed 2 bases from V and 3 bases from J; junction bases left unmatched: 6. Per germline, CDR1 SGHDT and CDR2 YYEEEE. CDR3 size: 16 residues. CDR3 in amino acids: CASSFPRTGGEETQYF. CDR3 nucleotides: TGTGCCAGCAGCTTTCCGAGGACAGGGGGCGAAGAGACCCAGTACTTC.

The chain has TRBV25-1 and TRBJ1-6; possible D gene TRBD1, 6 bases. The CDR3 extends over 14 amino acids. Per germline, CDR1 MGHDK and CDR2 SYGVNS. With 4 bases removed from V and 3 bases from J, the gap between germline ends came to 7 bases. DNA for the CDR3: TGTGCCAGCAGTGGACAGGTCTATAATTCACCCCTCCACTTT. Translating gives CASSGQVYNSPLHF.

This chain links TRBV19 with TRBJ2-1; 8 bases map to TRBD2. Germline V lookup: CDR1 LNHDA, CDR2 SQIVND (reference sequence). V was pared by 3 bases and J by 2 bases, with 3 bases of the junction left unmatched. CDR3 size: 15 residues. CDR3 amino acids: CASSMAGGAYNEQFF. CDR3 coding DNA: TGTGCCAGTAGTATGGCGGGGGGTGCCTACAATGAGCAGTTCTTC. The complete variable domain, with remaining parts taken from reference TRBV19 and TRBJ2-1, reads DGGITQSPKYLFRKEGQNVTLSCEQNLNHDAMYWYRQDPGQGLRLIYYSQIVNDFQKGDIAEGYSVSREKKESFPLTVTSAQKNPTAFYLCASSMAGGAYNEQFFGPGTRLTVL.

CDR3 in amino acids: CASSPGTGGYTEAFF. The CDR3 coding sequence is TGTGCCAGCTCACCCGGGACAGGGGGCTACACTGAAGCTTTCTTT. J is TRBJ1-1 and V is TRBV18, with TRBD1 matching 12 bases. The CDR3 extends over 15 amino acids. Germline CDR1 is KGHSH and CDR2 is LQKENI. J lost 3 bases, V lost 3 bases, and 2 bases had no gene match.

The chain employs TRBV6-5 and TRBJ2-2, with D unresolved. Germline V gene sequence: CDR1 MNHEY, CDR2 SVGAGI. Trimming left V 7 bases short and J 1 base short, with 13 bases between. This CDR3 has 15 residues. CDR3 DNA sequence: TGTGCCAGCACCAACAGACCAGAGAACACCGGGGAGCTGTTTTTT. Translated: CASTNRPENTGELFF.

The table lists this clone with a few counts. This sequence joins TRBV14 and TRBJ2-7, with 7 bases that match TRBD2. CDR1 is SGHDN, CDR2 FVKESK, per germline. The length of the CDR3 is 13 residues. The ends lost 1 base at V and 12 bases at J; junction bases unmatched: 9. CDR3 in amino acids: CASSQGVMTSLYF. The CDR3, as DNA: TGTGCCAGCAGCCAAGGGGTCATGACTAGCCTGTACTTC.

As regards this clone: A junction end diverges from the germline sequence, so it may reflect a read error. The V and J genes are TRBV11-2 and TRBJ2-3; D possibly corresponds to TRBD1 (5 bases). This CDR3 comprises 18 residues. Germline assignment: CDR1 SGHAT and CDR2 FQNNGV. The CDR3 DNA is TGTGCCAGCAGATTAGGCTTCCCCTCTAGGGGCCCCACAGATACGCAGTATTTT. Translation gives CASRLGFPSRGPTDTQYF.

The chain carries TRBV6-6 and TRBJ2-7; no clear D gene. The V end was cut by 0 bases, the J end by 3 bases, with 15 bases between. The CDR3 extends over 16 amino acids. Germline CDR1 MNHNY, CDR2 SVGAGI (reference sequence). DNA of the CDR3: TGTGCCAGCAGTTACTCGGAGAGACGGTTAGTCTACGAGCAGTACTTC. Translated: CASSYSERRLVYEQYF.

The chain joins TRBV7-2 to TRBJ2-5; D is perhaps TRBD2 (5 bases). Trimming stripped 0 bases from V and 4 bases from J, with 12 bases between. This CDR3 has 15 amino acids. Germline V gene sequence: CDR1 SGHTA, CDR2 FQGNSA. The CDR3 nucleotides are TGTGCCAGCAGCTTAGCAGCTCGCAGCGGAGAGACCCAGTACTTC. This encodes CASSLAARSGETQYF.

This clone was recorded a few times. Lacking the conserved final phenylalanine or tryptophan, this CDR3 likely reflects a read error. The DNA is omitted, as the CDR3 cannot be located on it reliably, and the CDR3 follows TCRdb's listing. The gene calls are TRBV5-4 and TRBJ1-2. The CDR3 numbers 10 amino acids, ends counted. Germline-derived CDR1 and CDR2 are SGHNT and YYREEE (reference sequence). CDR3 protein: CASSLGRDEA.

The V and J genes are TRBV7-2 and TRBJ2-7, with 8 bases lining up with TRBD2. CDR3 length equals 14 residues. Trimming took 1 base from V and 6 from J; bases not matched to a gene: 5. Germline V gives CDR1 SGHTA, CDR2 FQGNSA. The CDR3, as DNA: TGTGCCAGCAGCTTAGTAGCGGGGCCAACCGAGCAGTACTTC. Translated, it gives CASSLVAGPTEQYF.

The V call is TRBV3-1 (or the pseudogene TRBV3-2), the J call TRBJ2-7; 8 positions agree with TRBD1. V lost 1 base and J lost 5; bases outside the gene matches: 7. Germline V gene sequence: CDR1 LGHDT, CDR2 YNNKEL (reference sequence). The CDR3 consists of 15 residues. CDR3 DNA: TGTGCCAGCAGCCAAGTATCGACAGGGGCCCACGAGCAGTACTTC. It yields the protein CASSQVSTGAHEQYF.

This chain connects TRBV10-2 to TRBJ2-7; 8 bases line up with TRBD1. This CDR3 has 15 residues. After removal of 7 bases from V and 2 bases from J, the junction contained 10 bases not matched to a gene. Germline CDR1 and CDR2: WSHSY and SAAADI. This CDR3 reads CASKAEGQVTYEQYF. The CDR3 bases are TGCGCCAGCAAGGCTGAGGGACAGGTGACCTACGAGCAGTACTTC.

This clone was seen a single time. The chain recombines TRBV3-1 (or the pseudogene TRBV3-2) with TRBJ1-1; TRBD1 matches 9 bases. Germline CDR1 is LGHDT and CDR2 is YNNKEL (reference sequence). This CDR3 comprises 16 residues. V shed 7 bases, J shed 5 bases, and the junction held 14 bases outside the gene matches. The CDR3 spells CASISPPGQGRTEAFF. The CDR3 coding sequence is TGTGCCAGCATCTCTCCCCCCGGACAGGGGAGGACTGAAGCTTTCTTT.